The 5 T cell receptor beta chains in this list originate from one sample, sequenced in a study of cytomegalovirus exposure and HLA in healthy donors. Primers for the PCR totalled 60 Vbeta and 13 Jbeta. Generated by immunoSEQ multiplex PCR, the TCRdb table keeps only in-frame clones and is missing some. The sample holds over 100,000 clones, around 8.5% seen once. The material sequenced was PBMCs. These receptor sequences come from a man aged 40-49 years in good health and CMV-seronegative.

This rearrangement joins TRBV2 to TRBJ2-7, with 8 bases aligning to TRBD2. The CDR3 is 15 residues long. The ends lost 5 bases at V and 2 bases at J; junction bases unmatched: 8. Germline V CDR1 and CDR2: SNHLY, FYNNEI. The CDR3 reads CASSYGGANTYEQYF. The CDR3 DNA follows: TGTGCCAGCAGTTACGGGGGGGCGAATACCTACGAGCAGTACTTC.

J is TRBJ1-2 and V is TRBV7-9, with D maybe TRBD1 (5 bases). Trimming cost V 2 bases and J 4 bases, with 20 bases left between them. The germline V gene has CDR1 SEHNR and CDR2 FQNEAQ (reference sequence). This CDR3 is built from 17 residues. CDR3 sequence reads: CASSLSTVTNPPYGYTF. In DNA form, the CDR3 reads TGTGCCAGCAGCTTATCGACAGTTACTAACCCTCCCTATGGCTACACCTTC.

This clone has a handful of counts. Germline is not matched at one junction end, which may reflect a read error. The chain links TRBV7-3 to TRBJ2-1, with 7 positions matching TRBD1. Germline lookup yields CDR1 SGHTA and CDR2 FQGTGA. The CDR3 extends over 16 amino acids. CDR3 sequence (DNA): TGTGCCAGCAGCCTAACACCGGGACAGCCCCTCAATGAGCAGTTCTTC. The encoded protein is CASSLTPGQPLNEQFF.

The V and J genes are TRBV5-6 and TRBJ1-2; D uncertain. The germline CDR1 and CDR2 sequences are SGHDT and YYEEEE. The CDR3 totals 15 residues. Deletions cut 0 bases from V and 2 bases from J, with 11 bases between. CDR3 sequence reads: CASSLARRINYGYTF. CDR3 sequence (DNA): TGTGCCAGCAGCTTGGCCCGGAGGATAAACTATGGCTACACCTTC.

The V gene is TRBV27, the J gene TRBJ2-5; D is uncertain. V lost 6 bases, J lost 5 bases, and 16 bases lay in between. Germline lookup yields CDR1 MNHEY and CDR2 SMNVEV (reference sequence). This CDR3 spans 14 amino acids. For the CDR3, the DNA is TGTGCCAGCAGACCAATCGGAGTTGGCGAGACCCAGTACTTC. This sequence encodes CASRPIGVGETQYF.